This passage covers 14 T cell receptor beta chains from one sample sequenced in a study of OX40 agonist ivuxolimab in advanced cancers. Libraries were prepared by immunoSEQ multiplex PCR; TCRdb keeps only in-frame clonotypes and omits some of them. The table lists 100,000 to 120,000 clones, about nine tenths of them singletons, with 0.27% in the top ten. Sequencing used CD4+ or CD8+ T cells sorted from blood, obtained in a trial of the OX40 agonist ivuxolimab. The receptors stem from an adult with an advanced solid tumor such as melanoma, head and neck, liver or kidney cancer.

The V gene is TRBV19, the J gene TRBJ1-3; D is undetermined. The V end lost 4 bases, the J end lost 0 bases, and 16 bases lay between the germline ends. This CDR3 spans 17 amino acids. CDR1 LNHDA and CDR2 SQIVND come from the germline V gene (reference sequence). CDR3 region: CASSKPTAGNSGNTIYF. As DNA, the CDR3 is TGTGCCAGTAGTAAACCCACGGCGGGCAACTCTGGAAACACCATATATTTT.

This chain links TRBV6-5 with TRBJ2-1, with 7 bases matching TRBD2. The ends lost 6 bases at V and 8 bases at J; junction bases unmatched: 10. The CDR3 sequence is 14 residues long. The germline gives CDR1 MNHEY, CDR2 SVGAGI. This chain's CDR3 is CASSSTSDGDEQFF. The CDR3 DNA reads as TGTGCCAGCAGCTCTACTAGCGATGGCGATGAGCAGTTCTTC.

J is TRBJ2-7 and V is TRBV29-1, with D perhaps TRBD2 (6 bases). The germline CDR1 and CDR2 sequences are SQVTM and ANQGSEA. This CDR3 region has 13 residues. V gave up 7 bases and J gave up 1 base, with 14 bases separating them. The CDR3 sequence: CSAGLSPSYEQYF. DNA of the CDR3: TGCAGCGCTGGACTAAGCCCATCCTACGAGCAGTACTTC.

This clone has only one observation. CDR3 in DNA: TGTGCCAGCAGCTCAACGAAAGACAGAAAATCACGCTCTGGAAACACCATATATTTT. Translation gives CASSSTKDRKSRSGNTIYF. The chain carries TRBV5-6 and TRBJ1-3, with D possibly matching TRBD1 (5 bases). V was trimmed by 3 bases and J by 0 bases, leaving 22 bases between them. The germline CDR1 and CDR2 sequences are SGHDT and YYEEEE. The CDR3 is 19 residues long.

CDR3 amino acids: CASSFTSGNTGELFF. CDR3 sequence (DNA): TGTGCCAGCAGCTTTACTAGCGGTAACACCGGGGAGCTGTTTTTT. The rearrangement joins TRBV7-3 to TRBJ2-2; 8 bases are shared with TRBD2. CDR1 and CDR2 (germline): SGHTA, FQGTGA. J gave up 2 bases and V 3 bases, and 2 bases lay outside the gene matches. The CDR3 is made up of 15 amino acids.

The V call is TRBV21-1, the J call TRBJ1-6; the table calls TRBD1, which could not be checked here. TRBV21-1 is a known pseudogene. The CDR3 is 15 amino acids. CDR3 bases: TGTGCCAGCAACTCGAGGGGGACAGGGAATTCACCCCTCCACTTT. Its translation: CASNSRGTGNSPLHF.

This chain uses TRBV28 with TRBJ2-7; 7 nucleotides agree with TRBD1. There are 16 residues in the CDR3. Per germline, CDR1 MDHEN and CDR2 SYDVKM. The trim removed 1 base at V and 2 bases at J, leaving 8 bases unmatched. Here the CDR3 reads CASSLSTNDRAYEQYF. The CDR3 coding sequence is TGTGCCAGCAGTTTATCAACGAACGACAGGGCCTACGAGCAGTACTTC.

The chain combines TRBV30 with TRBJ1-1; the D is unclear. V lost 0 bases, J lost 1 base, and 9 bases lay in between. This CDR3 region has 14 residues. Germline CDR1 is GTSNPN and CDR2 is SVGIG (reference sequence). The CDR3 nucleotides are TGTGCCTGGAGTGTAGAGACCCAGAACACTGAAGCTTTCTTT. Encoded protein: CAWSVETQNTEAFF.

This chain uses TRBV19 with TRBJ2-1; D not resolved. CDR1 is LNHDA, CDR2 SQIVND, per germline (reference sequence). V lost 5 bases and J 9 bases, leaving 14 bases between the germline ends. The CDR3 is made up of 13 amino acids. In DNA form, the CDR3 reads TGTGCCAGTAGTGAATCTAGTCTCCGTGAGCAGTTCTTC. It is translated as CASSESSLREQFF.

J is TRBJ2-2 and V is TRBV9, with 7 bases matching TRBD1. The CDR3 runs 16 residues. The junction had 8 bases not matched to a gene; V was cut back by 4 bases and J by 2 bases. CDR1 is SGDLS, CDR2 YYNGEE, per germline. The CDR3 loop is CASSLRDSVNTGELFF. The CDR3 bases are TGTGCCAGCAGCCTTCGGGACAGTGTTAACACCGGGGAGCTGTTTTTT. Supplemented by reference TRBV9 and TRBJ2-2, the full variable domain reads DSGVTQTPKHLITATGQRVTLRCSPRSGDLSVYWYQQSLDQGLQFLIQYYNGEERAKGNILERFSAQQFPDLHSELNLSSLELGDSALYFCASSLRDSVNTGELFFGEGSRLTVL.

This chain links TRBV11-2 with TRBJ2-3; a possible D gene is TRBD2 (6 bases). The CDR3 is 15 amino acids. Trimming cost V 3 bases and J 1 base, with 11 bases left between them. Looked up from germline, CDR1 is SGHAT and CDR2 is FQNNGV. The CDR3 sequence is CASSLVAERTDTQYF. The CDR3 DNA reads TGTGCCAGCAGCTTGGTAGCGGAGCGCACAGATACGCAGTATTTT.

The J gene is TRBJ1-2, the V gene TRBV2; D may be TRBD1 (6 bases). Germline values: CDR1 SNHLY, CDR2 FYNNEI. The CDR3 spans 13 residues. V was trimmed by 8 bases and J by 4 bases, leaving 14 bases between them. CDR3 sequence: CASSGGWSYGYTF. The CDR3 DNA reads TGTGCCAGCTCGGGGGGCTGGTCCTATGGCTACACCTTC.

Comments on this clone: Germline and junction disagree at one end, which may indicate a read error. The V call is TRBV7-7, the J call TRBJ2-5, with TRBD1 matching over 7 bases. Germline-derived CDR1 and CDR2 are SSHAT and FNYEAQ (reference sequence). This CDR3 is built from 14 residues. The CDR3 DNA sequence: TGTGCTAGCAGCACTTCGACAGGGATGATGACCCAGTACTTC. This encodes CASSTSTGMMTQYF. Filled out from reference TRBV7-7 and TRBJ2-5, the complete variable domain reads GAGVSQSPRYKVTKRGQDVTLRCDPISSHATLYWYQQALGQGPEFLTYFNYEAQPDKSGLPSDRFSAERPEGSISTLTIQRTEQRDSAMYRCASSTSTGMMTQYFGPGTRLLVL.

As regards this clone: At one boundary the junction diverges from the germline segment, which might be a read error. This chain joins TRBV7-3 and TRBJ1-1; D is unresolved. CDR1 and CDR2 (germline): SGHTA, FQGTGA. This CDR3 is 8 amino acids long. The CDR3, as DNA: TGTGCCAGCAGCTTACCTGATTTT. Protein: CASSLPDF.